These 23 T cell receptor beta chains were sequenced from one sample in a study of graft-versus-host responses after intestinal transplantation. Only in-frame clones appear in the TCRdb table, and some are missing; sequencing was by immunoSEQ multiplex PCR. This table holds around 25,000 clones, roughly 83% found once. Sequences were derived from PBMCs, sampled approximately four weeks after intestinal transplant. The origin of the receptors is a human patient who received an intestinal transplant, so some T cells may come from the graft donor.

The chain uses TRBV10-2 and TRBJ1-1; possibly TRBD1 for D (5 bases). V was shortened by 6 bases and J by 4 bases, with 12 bases between the two germline ends. From germline, CDR1 is WSHSY and CDR2 SAAADI. CDR3 length equals 13 residues. The CDR3 bases are TGCGCCAGCAGCCCCGAGGGGAGCACTGAAGCTTTCTTT. It encodes CASSPEGSTEAFF.

This clone has a single count. Written as DNA, the CDR3 is TGTGCCAGCAGTCTCCCCGGGACAGGCTCACCCCTCCACTTT. It codes for CASSLPGTGSPLHF. This rearrangement joins TRBV27 to TRBJ1-6; 8 positions agree with TRBD1. The germline V gene encodes CDR1 MNHEY and CDR2 SMNVEV (reference sequence). V was pared by 5 bases and J by 10 bases, with 7 bases of the junction left unmatched. The CDR3 length is 14 residues.

The chain recombines TRBV28 with TRBJ1-2; D not certain. The germline gives CDR1 MDHEN, CDR2 SYDVKM. This CDR3 is built from 12 residues. Trimming left V 8 bases short and J 6 bases short, with 13 bases between. Written as DNA, the CDR3 is TGTGCCAGCGGCCTTCGACTGAATGGCTACACCTTC. Translated: CASGLRLNGYTF.

This clone was picked up one time. V usage is TRBV2 and J usage is TRBJ2-1; the match to TRBD1 covers 8 bases. After removal of 6 bases from V and 4 bases from J, the junction contained 11 bases not matched to a gene. Germline CDR1 and CDR2: SNHLY and FYNNEI. The CDR3 length is 16 residues. In nucleotides, the CDR3 is TGTGCCAGCAGCGAGGTAGAGACAGGGGTTTACAATGAGCAGTTCTTC. It is translated as CASSEVETGVYNEQFF.

The CDR3 loop reads CASSPDRKGDTQYF. Here the CDR3 DNA reads TGTGCCAGCAGTCCGGACAGGAAGGGAGATACGCAGTATTTT. The chain carries TRBV2 and TRBJ2-3; TRBD1 aligns across 7 bases. The CDR3 is 14 residues long. V lost 5 bases to trimming and J lost 5 bases; unmatched junction nucleotides: 7. Per the germline V gene, CDR1 is SNHLY and CDR2 is FYNNEI.

The V gene is TRBV18, the J gene TRBJ2-2, with D possibly matching TRBD1 (7 bases). This CDR3 comprises 13 residues. Looked up from germline, CDR1 is KGHSH and CDR2 is LQKENI. Trimming took off 1 base at V and 11 bases at J, with 11 bases between the two ends. The CDR3 here is CASSPQQGGELFF. CDR3 DNA sequence: TGTGCCAGCTCACCACAGCAGGGGGGAGAGCTGTTTTTT.

The V gene is TRBV5-4, the J gene TRBJ2-3, with D perhaps TRBD2 (5 bases). CDR1 SGHNT and CDR2 YYREEE come from the germline V gene (reference sequence). The ends were cut back, 2 bases at V and 5 bases at J, with 9 bases in the middle. CDR3 size: 13 residues. CDR3 sequence reads: CASSLIAGDTQYF. CDR3 nucleotide sequence: TGTGCCAGCAGCTTAATTGCGGGAGATACGCAGTATTTT.

The chain combines TRBV6-5 with TRBJ2-3; D unclear. The CDR3 spans 13 residues. Germline V gives CDR1 MNHEY, CDR2 SVGAGI. V was cut by 2 bases and J by 5 bases, with 8 bases left in between. The CDR3 sequence: CASSYPNKDTQYF. The CDR3 DNA follows: TGTGCCAGCAGTTACCCGAATAAAGATACGCAGTATTTT.

V and J are TRBV2 and TRBJ2-2; 9 nucleotides match TRBD1. V dropped 7 bases and J dropped 3; count of bases not matched to a gene: 6. The germline V gene has CDR1 SNHLY and CDR2 FYNNEI. This CDR3 has 15 residues. CDR3 in DNA: TGTGCCAGCATGCCGGGACAGGGATACACCGGGGAGCTGTTTTTT. It specifies CASMPGQGYTGELFF.

This chain connects TRBV6-1 to TRBJ1-6; 7 nucleotides line up with TRBD1. Germline values: CDR1 MNHNS, CDR2 SASEGT. V was pared by 6 bases and J by 7 bases, with 3 bases of the junction left unmatched. This CDR3 region has 13 residues. The CDR3: CASRDRRNSPLHF. The DNA for the CDR3 is TGTGCCAGCAGGGACAGGAGAAATTCACCCCTCCACTTT.

The rearrangement joins TRBV9 to TRBJ1-6; tentatively, D is TRBD1 (5 bases). The CDR3 runs 15 residues. The germline V and J ends were trimmed by 0 bases and 6 bases, with 10 bases remaining between them. Germline CDR1 is SGDLS and CDR2 is YYNGEE. This CDR3 is CASSVVGAGNSPLHF. CDR3 coding DNA: TGTGCCAGCAGCGTAGTAGGGGCGGGTAATTCACCCCTCCACTTT.

The chain is built from TRBV11-2 and TRBJ2-1; TRBD2 aligns across 8 bases. The CDR3 has 15 amino acids. The germline CDR1 and CDR2 sequences are SGHAT and FQNNGV. Losses at the gene ends were 6 bases for V and 1 base for J; bases not matched to a gene: 5. The DNA of the CDR3 is TGTGCCAGCAGGGCGGGAGGATATTCCTACAATGAGCAGTTCTTC. Protein: CASRAGGYSYNEQFF.

V gene TRBV5-6 combines with J gene TRBJ1-6; no definite D call. CDR3 length equals 14 residues. The germline V and J ends were trimmed by 0 bases and 4 bases, with 5 bases remaining between them. Germline-derived CDR1 and CDR2 are SGHDT and YYEEEE. The CDR3 sequence is CASSLGDYNSPLHF. The CDR3 DNA is TGTGCCAGCAGCTTGGGGGATTATAATTCACCCCTCCACTTT.

This clone was picked up a small number of times. This chain connects TRBV27 to TRBJ2-3; perhaps TRBD1 as D (6 bases). In germline, CDR1 is MNHEY, CDR2 SMNVEV (reference sequence). Trimming shortened V by 3 bases and J by 6 bases, and 10 bases separated the two germline ends. This CDR3 has 13 residues. The DNA for the CDR3 is TGTGCCAGCAGTTTCCAGGGGAAGGATACGCAGTATTTT. It translates to CASSFQGKDTQYF.

The chain uses TRBV6-5 and TRBJ1-2; 7 positions match TRBD1. CDR3 length: 13 amino acids. V was pared by 6 bases and J by 4 bases, with 5 bases of the junction left unmatched. CDR1 MNHEY and CDR2 SVGAGI come from the germline V gene. The CDR3 sequence is CASRRQGGYGYTF. The CDR3 DNA is TGTGCCAGCAGACGACAGGGTGGCTATGGCTACACCTTC.

This clone was observed a handful of times. The J gene is TRBJ1-2, the V gene TRBV6-5, with a weak D call TRBD1 (6 bases). CDR1 and CDR2 (germline): MNHEY, SVGAGI. The CDR3 extends over 16 amino acids. V lost 0 bases and J 5 bases, leaving 16 bases between the germline ends. CDR3 loop: CASSYSTGDNTYGYTF. CDR3 nucleotides: TGTGCCAGCAGTTACTCGACGGGGGACAACACGTATGGCTACACCTTC.

Only a few counts were recorded for this clone. As DNA, the CDR3 is TGTGCCAGCAGCCGAAGTGACAGGGGGGGCGATGGCTACACCTTC. Protein: CASSRSDRGGDGYTF. The chain employs TRBV7-9 and TRBJ1-2, with 9 bases matching TRBD1. This CDR3 contains 15 residues. The trim removed 5 bases at V and 6 bases at J, leaving 10 bases unmatched. Germline V gene lookup returns CDR1 SEHNR and CDR2 FQNEAQ (reference sequence). The full variable domain, in which reference TRBV7-9 and TRBJ1-2 provide the parts outside the CDR3, is DTGVSQNPRHKITKRGQNVTFRCDPISEHNRLYWYRQTLGQGPEFLTYFQNEAQLEKSRLLSDRFSAERPKGSFSTLEIQRTEQGDSAMYLCASSRSDRGGDGYTFGSGTRLTVV.

This chain links TRBV28 with TRBJ2-5, with 9 nucleotides matching TRBD2. Trimming removed 1 base from V and 2 bases from J; junction bases left unmatched: 8. CDR3 size: 17 residues. CDR1 is MDHEN, CDR2 SYDVKM, per germline. The CDR3 here is CASSLSAGGVQQETQYF. CDR3 DNA: TGTGCCAGCAGTTTATCGGCGGGGGGGGTCCAACAAGAGACCCAGTACTTC. Complete variable domain (other parts from reference TRBV28 and TRBJ2-5): DVKVTQSSRYLVKRTGEKVFLECVQDMDHENMFWYRQDPGLGLRLIYFSYDVKMKEKGDIPEGYSVSREKKERFSLILESASTNQTSMYLCASSLSAGGVQQETQYFGPGTRLLVL.

CDR3 region: CATRPGNPATKNIQYF. The CDR3 nucleotides are TGTGCCACCCGCCCCGGGAACCCGGCAACCAAAAACATTCAGTACTTC. This chain links TRBV19 with TRBJ2-4; a possible D gene is TRBD2 (5 bases). V was clipped by 10 bases and J by 2 bases, with 21 bases between them. Germline values: CDR1 LNHDA, CDR2 SQIVND (reference sequence). The length of the CDR3 is 16 residues.

Here the CDR3 reads CASSLAGEAGEQYF. The DNA of the CDR3 is TGTGCCAGCAGTCTAGCGGGGGAAGCAGGCGAGCAGTACTTC. This chain connects TRBV25-1 to TRBJ2-7, with 10 bases fitting TRBD2. Per germline, CDR1 MGHDK and CDR2 SYGVNS. Unmatched junction bases numbered 7, after V lost 5 bases and J lost 6 bases. The CDR3 is 14 amino acids.

This clone was picked up a small number of times. The V and J genes are TRBV27 and TRBJ1-2; 7 bases agree with TRBD1. In germline, CDR1 is MNHEY, CDR2 SMNVEV (reference sequence). V lost 6 bases to trimming and J lost 4 bases; unmatched junction nucleotides: 8. CDR3 length: 14 amino acids. Here the CDR3 reads CASRRKGAGYGYTF. CDR3 coding DNA: TGTGCCAGCAGGAGGAAGGGGGCGGGCTATGGCTACACCTTC.

J is TRBJ2-1 and V is TRBV28; TRBD2 aligns across 13 bases. Per germline, CDR1 MDHEN and CDR2 SYDVKM. The V gene end was trimmed by 3 bases and the J gene end by 5 bases; junction bases not matched to a gene: 4. This CDR3 comprises 16 residues. The CDR3: CASSLCGLAGDNEQFF. CDR3 sequence (DNA): TGTGCCAGCAGTTTGTGTGGACTAGCGGGAGACAATGAGCAGTTCTTC.

This clone was seen a single time. The chain combines TRBV4-1 with TRBJ2-1; 7 bases map to TRBD1. V lost 3 bases, J lost 14 bases, and 10 bases stayed unmatched. The CDR3 is 13 residues long. Germline V gene sequence: CDR1 MGHRA, CDR2 YSYEKL. The CDR3 coding sequence is TGCGCCAGCAGCCACGCACAGGGGCAGGAGAAGTTCTTC. This encodes CASSHAQGQEKFF.